The 4 T cell receptor beta chains in this list originate from one sample, sequenced in a study of blood T cell repertoires in COVID-19. The table came from immunoSEQ multiplex PCR; TCRdb's copy has only in-frame clones and leaves some out. The table includes roughly 150,000 clones, roughly 93% detected once. The sample was peripheral blood. Receptors originate from a man between 18 and 29 years old with COVID-19, enrolled during active disease.

V usage is TRBV9 and J usage is TRBJ2-3, with 7 bases aligning to TRBD2. Trimming took 2 bases from V and 4 from J; bases not matched to a gene: 10. Germline CDR1 reads SGDLS; CDR2 reads YYNGEE. The CDR3 spans 16 residues. CDR3 amino acids: CASSVGASGHPDTQYF. The CDR3 DNA reads as TGTGCCAGCAGCGTTGGGGCTAGCGGCCACCCAGATACGCAGTATTTT.

V and J are TRBV14 and TRBJ2-1; maybe TRBD2 (7 bases). The CDR3 sequence is 16 residues long. Trimming left V 3 bases short and J 9 bases short, with 21 bases between. Germline loops: CDR1 SGHDN, CDR2 FVKESK. CDR3 in amino acids: CASSQMGLGGRTEQFF. CDR3 DNA sequence: TGTGCCAGCAGCCAGATGGGGCTGGGGGGGCGCACTGAGCAGTTCTTC.

The J gene is TRBJ1-1, the V gene TRBV5-6; a possible D gene is TRBD1 (5 bases). The CDR3 length is 15 residues. The ends were cut back, 4 bases at V and 1 base at J, with 14 bases in the middle. The germline CDR1 and CDR2 sequences are SGHDT and YYEEEE. CDR3: CASSTGGRTNTEAFF. The CDR3, as DNA: TGTGCCAGCAGCACGGGGGGGAGAACGAACACTGAAGCTTTCTTT. Complete variable domain (other parts from reference TRBV5-6 and TRBJ1-1): DAGVTQSPTHLIKTRGQQVTLRCSPKSGHDTVSWYQQALGQGPQFIFQYYEEEERQRGNFPDRFSGHQFPNYSSELNVNALLLGDSALYLCASSTGGRTNTEAFFGQGTRLTVV.

CDR3 region: CASSFPGFYGYTF. Here the CDR3 DNA reads TGTGCCAGCAGTTTCCCAGGCTTCTATGGCTACACCTTC. J is TRBJ1-2 and V is TRBV28; D remains ambiguous. The CDR3 totals 13 residues. Germline V gene sequence: CDR1 MDHEN, CDR2 SYDVKM. The ends were cut back, 3 bases at V and 4 bases at J, with 9 bases in the middle.